This T cell receptor beta chain was sequenced during a study of sequential checkpoint blockade in melanoma. Study as a whole: Arm A got nivolumab then ipilimumab; arm B the reverse, 1:1.

The table came from immunoSEQ multiplex PCR; TCRdb's copy has only in-frame clones and leaves some out. The sample has about 1,300 clones; around 60% are singletons. Stated treatment: randomized to nivolumab then ipilimumab (arm A) or the reverse (arm B). Patients had received no earlier DNA-damaging chemotherapy. From thawed PBMCs, live CD3+CD8+ cells negative for CD19 and CD56 were sorted. This CDR3 region has 15 residues. Trimming took off 1 base at V and 5 bases at J, with 15 bases between the two ends. Germline V gene lookup returns CDR1 SGHNT and CDR2 YYREEE (reference sequence). The clonotype originates from a human patient with melanoma. Some clones in this sample may be carry-over from other donors' samples. The rearrangement joins TRBV5-4 to TRBJ2-5; D gene uncertain. The sequences come from CD8+ T cells sorted from blood (inferred from file names), collected from a patient given nivolumab and ipilimumab in sequence. CDR3 residues: CASSLYLSGMETQYF. CDR3 DNA: TGTGCCAGCAGCTTGTATCTGTCAGGAATGGAGACCCAGTACTTC.